This T cell receptor (beta chain) was found in a study of blood T cell repertoires in COVID-19. Study context: Samples came from the United States, Italy and Spain, spanning acute and convalescent COVID-19. Nucleic acid was either cDNA or gDNA, and it came from T cells, B-cell-depleted T cells, or PBMCs.

The junction had 13 bases not matched to a gene; V was cut back by 3 bases and J by 7 bases. Germline V lookup: CDR1 MDHEN, CDR2 SYDVKM. This CDR3 has 17 residues. Original methodology: Reference gene primer amplification gave nucleated cell count estimates. Using immunoSEQ multiplex PCR, the repertoire was profiled, and TCRdb retains in-frame clones only, with some absent. V, J and clone size are those of that table, while D and trimming were read from the DNA. The sample has around 200,000 clones, around nine tenths seen once. This receptor was obtained from a man aged 65-85 years with acute or convalescent COVID-19. The sequenced sample consisted of peripheral blood. The V gene is TRBV28, the J gene TRBJ1-4; TRBD1 matches 8 bases. The CDR3: CASSFVQGATLGEKLFF. The CDR3 nucleotides are TGTGCCAGCAGTTTTGTCCAGGGGGCCACTCTAGGTGAAAAACTGTTTTTT.